The 16 T cell receptor beta chains below all came from one sample that was sequenced in a study of blood T cell repertoires in COVID-19. Method: immunoSEQ multiplex PCR; TCRdb's copy keeps in-frame clones and lacks some. There are some 60,000 clones in the sample; about 80% occur only once, and about a tenth lies in the top ten. Sequencing was done on a sample of peripheral blood. These receptor sequences come from a man older than 75 with COVID-19, enrolled during active disease.

V gene TRBV18 combines with J gene TRBJ1-1; possible D gene TRBD1, 5 bases. CDR3 size: 18 residues. In germline, CDR1 is KGHSH, CDR2 LQKENI. V lost 3 bases and J lost 5, with 25 bases in between. CDR3 sequence: CASSPTVDLGAAGTEAFF. The CDR3 DNA sequence: TGTGCCAGCTCACCGACGGTTGATCTAGGGGCTGCTGGGACTGAAGCTTTCTTT.

The J gene is TRBJ1-2, the V gene TRBV19, with D perhaps TRBD1 (6 bases). Trimming shortened V by 5 bases and J by 4 bases, and 20 bases separated the two germline ends. Germline V gene sequence: CDR1 LNHDA, CDR2 SQIVND (reference sequence). The CDR3 is made up of 16 amino acids. The CDR3 bases are TGTGCCAGTAGTCCCCGACAGGAGGTACGGCGCTATGGCTACACCTTC. Encoded protein: CASSPRQEVRRYGYTF. Full variable domain (outside the CDR3, taken from reference TRBV19 and TRBJ1-2): DGGITQSPKYLFRKEGQNVTLSCEQNLNHDAMYWYRQDPGQGLRLIYYSQIVNDFQKGDIAEGYSVSREKKESFPLTVTSAQKNPTAFYLCASSPRQEVRRYGYTFGSGTRLTVV.

This clone has a handful of counts. V gene TRBV4-3 combines with J gene TRBJ1-1; 7 positions agree with TRBD1. The CDR3 runs 14 residues. With V trimmed by 4 bases and J by 1 base, 3 bases remained unmatched. Germline values: CDR1 LGHNA, CDR2 YSLEER. CDR3 protein: CASSPGTANTEAFF. The CDR3 bases are TGCGCCAGCAGCCCCGGGACAGCGAACACTGAAGCTTTCTTT.

This clone came up once. This chain links TRBV11-2 with TRBJ2-1, with a possible D match to TRBD1 (6 bases). The CDR3 extends over 17 amino acids. The V end was cut by 6 bases, the J end by 8 bases, with 26 bases between. Germline V gene sequence: CDR1 SGHAT, CDR2 FQNNGV. In nucleotides, the CDR3 is TGTGCCAGCAGTCGAACTGACCGGGACACGGGGTTCGATGAGCAGTTCTTC. Its translation: CASSRTDRDTGFDEQFF.

This clone was observed a few times. V and J are TRBV5-1 and TRBJ1-4; D is perhaps TRBD1 (6 bases). The CDR3 loop spans 16 amino acids. Per the germline V gene, CDR1 is SGHRS and CDR2 is YFSETQ. V lost 2 bases and J 0 bases, leaving 11 bases between the germline ends. This CDR3 reads CASSLRQAATNEKLFF. DNA of the CDR3: TGCGCCAGCAGCTTAAGACAGGCAGCAACTAATGAAAAACTGTTTTTT. The variable domain in full, with the rest retrieved from reference TRBV5-1 and TRBJ1-4, is KAGVTQTPRYLIKTRGQQVTLSCSPISGHRSVSWYQQTPGQGLQFLFEYFSETQRNKGNFPGRFSGRQFSNSRSEMNVSTLELGDSALYLCASSLRQAATNEKLFFGSGTQLSVL.

The chain combines TRBV9 with TRBJ1-6; 8 bases line up with TRBD1. Trimming at V came to 5 bases and at J to 7 bases, leaving 2 bases not matched to a gene. Per germline, CDR1 SGDLS and CDR2 YYNGEE. CDR3 size: 13 residues. CDR3 amino acids: CASSRDRNSPLHF. CDR3 in DNA: TGTGCCAGCAGTCGGGACAGGAATTCACCCCTCCACTTT.

V and J are TRBV4-1 and TRBJ2-7, with D perhaps matching TRBD2 (6 bases). This CDR3 region has 13 residues. Germline V gene lookup returns CDR1 MGHRA and CDR2 YSYEKL. Trimming removed 2 bases at V and 1 base at J, with 6 bases between. The CDR3 nucleotides are TGCGCCAGCAGCCAACGGGAGTCCTACGAGCAGTACTTC. Encoded protein: CASSQRESYEQYF.

V is TRBV11-3 and J is TRBJ1-2; 7 nucleotides align to TRBD1. Per germline, CDR1 SGHNT and CDR2 YENEEA. This CDR3 is built from 13 residues. The J segment lost 7 bases and the V segment lost 5 bases, leaving 7 bases of the junction unmatched. The CDR3 bases are TGTGCCAGCAGCCTCGGGACAGACACTGGCTACACCTTC. This codes for CASSLGTDTGYTF.

The CDR3 nucleotides are TGTGCCACCAGTGGACAGGGGGCCACTAGCACAGATACGCAGTATTTT. Translating gives CATSGQGATSTDTQYF. V is TRBV24-1 and J is TRBJ2-3, with 10 bases lining up with TRBD1. The CDR3 spans 16 residues. V dropped 5 bases and J dropped 0; count of bases not matched to a gene: 4. CDR1 is KGHDR and CDR2 is SFDVKD in the germline V gene.

The chain combines TRBV7-9 with TRBJ2-1; D may be TRBD1 (5 bases). The CDR3 has 14 residues. Trimming stripped 2 bases from V and 6 bases from J, with 11 bases between. Germline values: CDR1 SEHNR, CDR2 FQNEAQ (reference sequence). DNA for the CDR3: TGTGCCAGCAGCTTACTGACAGAGATCAATGAGCAGTTCTTC. Translated: CASSLLTEINEQFF.

The V call is TRBV7-3, the J call TRBJ1-2, with 7 bases aligning to TRBD1. The CDR3 has 13 amino acids. Losses at the gene ends were 2 bases for V and 7 bases for J; bases not matched to a gene: 4. Germline CDR1 and CDR2: SGHTA and FQGTGA. The CDR3 sequence is CASSLRQGGGYTF. CDR3 DNA: TGTGCCAGCAGCTTACGACAGGGAGGTGGCTACACCTTC.

The rearrangement joins TRBV4-2 to TRBJ1-2, with 9 bases lining up with TRBD1. Germline CDR1 is LGHNA and CDR2 is YNFKEQ. This CDR3 contains 17 residues. After removal of 0 bases from V and 5 bases from J, the junction contained 10 bases not matched to a gene. The CDR3 spells CASSQDFGDRVRYGYTF. CDR3 bases: TGTGCCAGCAGCCAAGATTTCGGGGACAGGGTGCGGTATGGCTACACCTTC.

In this sample, this clone turned up once. The V call is TRBV7-6, the J call TRBJ1-1, with TRBD1 identical over 7 bases. V shed 1 base and J 4 bases; nucleotides not matched to a gene: 6. The CDR3 totals 15 residues. Germline-derived CDR1 and CDR2 are SGHVS and FNYEAQ. The CDR3 bases are TGTGCCAGCAGCTTAGGGGCCAGGGGGTCCACTGAAGCTTTCTTT. Translating gives CASSLGARGSTEAFF. The full variable domain, rest sourced from reference TRBV7-6 and TRBJ1-1, is GAGVSQSPRYKVTKRGQDVALRCDPISGHVSLYWYRQALGQGPEFLTYFNYEAQQDKSGLPNDRFSAERPEGSISTLTIQRTEQRDSAMYRCASSLGARGSTEAFFGQGTRLTVV.

V and J are TRBV11-2 and TRBJ1-5; D is uncertain. The CDR3 spans 13 residues. Germline assignment: CDR1 SGHAT and CDR2 FQNNGV. The ends were cut back, 2 bases at V and 0 bases at J, with 2 bases in the middle. The CDR3 sequence: CASSLYSNQPQHF. The CDR3 bases are TGTGCCAGCAGCTTATATAGCAATCAGCCCCAGCATTTT.

In its sample, this clone was seen once. V usage is TRBV18 and J usage is TRBJ1-1, with D uncertain. V gave up 1 base and J gave up 1 base, with 7 bases separating them. CDR1 and CDR2 from the germline V gene are KGHSH and LQKENI. CDR3 length: 14 residues. In nucleotides, the CDR3 is TGTGCCAGCTCACCACAGCTCGAGAACACTGAAGCTTTCTTT. Its translation is CASSPQLENTEAFF.

This chain links TRBV5-1 with TRBJ2-3; 9 bases are a match to TRBD1. CDR1 and CDR2 from the germline V gene are SGHRS and YFSETQ. V shed 4 bases and J 1 base; nucleotides not matched to a gene: 7. The CDR3 is 16 amino acids. The CDR3 protein is CASSRGTGRGTDTQYF. CDR3 DNA: TGCGCCAGCAGCAGAGGGACAGGGCGGGGCACAGATACGCAGTATTTT.